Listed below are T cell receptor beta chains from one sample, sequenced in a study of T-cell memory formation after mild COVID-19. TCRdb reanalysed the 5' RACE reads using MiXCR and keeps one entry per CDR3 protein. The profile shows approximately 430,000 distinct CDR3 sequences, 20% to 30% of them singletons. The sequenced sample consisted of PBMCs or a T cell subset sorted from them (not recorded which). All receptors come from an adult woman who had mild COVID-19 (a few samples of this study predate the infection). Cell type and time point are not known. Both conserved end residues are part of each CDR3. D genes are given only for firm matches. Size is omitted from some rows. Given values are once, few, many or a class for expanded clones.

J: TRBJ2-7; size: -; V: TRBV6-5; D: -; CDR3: CASMGSYEQYF; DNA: TGTGCCAGCATGGGGTCCTACGAGCAGTACTTC
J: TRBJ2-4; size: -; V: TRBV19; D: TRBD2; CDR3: CASSRTSGDIQYF; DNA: TGTGCCAGTAGTCGGACTAGCGGAGACATTCAGTACTTC
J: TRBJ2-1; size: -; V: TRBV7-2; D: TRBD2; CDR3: CASSPRGGEQFF; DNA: TGTGCCAGCAGCCCCCGGGGGGGGGAGCAGTTCTTC
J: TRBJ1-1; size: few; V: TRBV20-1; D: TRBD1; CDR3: CSARGPGTGKNTEAFF; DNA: TGCAGTGCTAGAGGGCCCGGGACAGGGAAGAACACTGAAGCTTTCTTT
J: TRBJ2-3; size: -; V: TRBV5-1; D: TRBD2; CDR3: CASRPGGGGSTDTQYF; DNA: TGCGCCAGCAGGCCCGGCGGGGGGGGAAGCACAGATACGCAGTATTTT
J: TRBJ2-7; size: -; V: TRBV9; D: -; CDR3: CASSVITGTDPDYEQYF; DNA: TGTGCCAGCAGCGTAATCACCGGGACCGATCCTGATTACGAGCAGTACTTC
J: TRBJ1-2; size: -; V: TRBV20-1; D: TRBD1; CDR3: CSADSGQALLGYTF; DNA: TGCAGTGCCGACTCCGGACAGGCCCTTCTAGGCTACACCTTC
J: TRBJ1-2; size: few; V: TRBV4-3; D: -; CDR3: CASSQDRSAPVYGYTF; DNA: TGCGCCAGCAGCCAAGATAGGAGCGCTCCCGTCTATGGCTACACCTTC
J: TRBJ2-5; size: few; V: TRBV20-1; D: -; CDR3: CSATTRETQYF; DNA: TGCAGTGCAACTACCCGTGAGACCCAGTACTTC
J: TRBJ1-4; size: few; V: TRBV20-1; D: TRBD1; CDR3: CSARPWTGVNEKLFF; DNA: TGCAGTGCTAGACCCTGGACAGGGGTTAATGAAAAACTGTTTTTT
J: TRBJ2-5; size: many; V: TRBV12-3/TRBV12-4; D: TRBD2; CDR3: CASNLGLQETQYF; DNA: TGTGCCAGCAACCTGGGACTACAAGAGACCCAGTACTTC
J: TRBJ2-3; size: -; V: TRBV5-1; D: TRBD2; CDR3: CASSLALAGGPDTQYF; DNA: TGCGCCAGCAGCTTGGCCTTAGCGGGAGGCCCAGATACGCAGTATTTT
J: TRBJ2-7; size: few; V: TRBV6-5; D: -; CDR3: CASSYSRRAKGEQYF; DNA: TGTGCCAGCAGTTACTCGCGAAGGGCCAAGGGCGAGCAGTACTTC
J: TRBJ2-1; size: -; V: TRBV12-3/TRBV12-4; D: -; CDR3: CASSLGTLSYNEQFF; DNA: TGTGCCAGCAGTTTAGGGACCCTTTCCTACAATGAGCAGTTCTTC
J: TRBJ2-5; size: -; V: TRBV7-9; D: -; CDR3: CASSRWGSAQETQYF; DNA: TGTGCCAGCAGCCGTTGGGGTAGCGCGCAAGAGACCCAGTACTTC
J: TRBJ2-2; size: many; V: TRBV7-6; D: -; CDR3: CASSGTSMGGELFF; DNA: TGTGCCAGCAGCGGGACTTCTATGGGCGGGGAGCTGTTTTTT
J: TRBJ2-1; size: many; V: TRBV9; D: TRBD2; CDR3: CASSVGTSAYNEQFF; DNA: TGTGCCAGCAGCGTCGGGACTAGCGCCTACAATGAGCAGTTCTTC
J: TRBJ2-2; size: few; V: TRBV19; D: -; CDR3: CASKTGMNTGELFF; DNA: TGTGCCAGTAAGACGGGAATGAACACCGGGGAGCTGTTTTTT
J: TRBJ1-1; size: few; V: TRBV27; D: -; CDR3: CASSFYALLGNTEAFF; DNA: TGTGCCAGCAGTTTCTATGCCCTCCTTGGGAACACTGAAGCTTTCTTT
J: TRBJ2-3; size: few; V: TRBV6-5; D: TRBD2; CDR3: CASSYARTSKADTQYF; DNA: TGTGCCAGCAGTTACGCTCGGACTAGCAAAGCAGATACGCAGTATTTT
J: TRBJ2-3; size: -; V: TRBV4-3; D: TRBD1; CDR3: CASSQGTGPADTQYF; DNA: TGCGCCAGCAGCCAAGGGACAGGGCCTGCAGATACGCAGTATTTT
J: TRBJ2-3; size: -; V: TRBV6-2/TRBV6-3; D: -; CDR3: CASSWRGPGTDTQYF; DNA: TGTGCCAGCAGTTGGAGGGGGCCTGGCACAGATACGCAGTATTTT
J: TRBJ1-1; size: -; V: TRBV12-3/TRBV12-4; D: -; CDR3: CASSLRVPNTEAFF; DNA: TGTGCCAGCAGTTTACGGGTTCCGAACACTGAAGCTTTCTTT
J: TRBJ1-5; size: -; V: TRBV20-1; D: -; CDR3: CSARDSLGHSNQPQHF; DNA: TGCAGTGCTAGAGACTCCTTAGGGCATAGCAATCAGCCCCAGCATTTT
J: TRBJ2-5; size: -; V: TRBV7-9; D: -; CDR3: CASSLGTTQKETQYF; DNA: TGTGCCAGCAGCTTAGGGACTACCCAAAAAGAGACCCAGTACTTC
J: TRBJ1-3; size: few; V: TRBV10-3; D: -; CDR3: CAISGAAAPNTIYF; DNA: TGTGCCATCAGTGGGGCTGCCGCGCCAAACACCATATATTTT
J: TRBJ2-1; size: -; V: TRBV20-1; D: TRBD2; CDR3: CSARMVLAGGLNNEQFF; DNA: TGCAGTGCTAGAATGGTCCTAGCGGGGGGGCTTAACAATGAGCAGTTCTTC
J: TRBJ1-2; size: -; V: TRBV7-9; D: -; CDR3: CASSRPGFGGDGYTF; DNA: TGTGCCAGCAGCCGCCCCGGGTTCGGGGGCGATGGCTACACCTTC
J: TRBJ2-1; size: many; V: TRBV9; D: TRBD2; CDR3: CASSVTSGWVNEQFF; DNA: TGTGCCAGCAGCGTCACTAGCGGGTGGGTCAATGAGCAGTTCTTC
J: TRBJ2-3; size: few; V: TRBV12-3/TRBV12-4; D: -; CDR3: CASSLAAVPDTQYF; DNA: TGTGCCAGCAGTTTAGCAGCGGTACCAGATACGCAGTATTTT
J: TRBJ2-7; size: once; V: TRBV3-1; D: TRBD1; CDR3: CASSQAPTGLYEQYF; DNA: TGTGCCAGCAGCCAAGCCCCGACAGGGCTCTACGAGCAGTACTTC
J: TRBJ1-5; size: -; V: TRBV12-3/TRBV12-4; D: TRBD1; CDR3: CASRPGQGANQPQHF; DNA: TGTGCCAGCAGACCGGGACAGGGAGCGAATCAGCCCCAGCATTTT
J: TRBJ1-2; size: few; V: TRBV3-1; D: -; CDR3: CASSQWRSGYTF; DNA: TGTGCCAGCAGCCAATGGAGATCTGGCTACACCTTC
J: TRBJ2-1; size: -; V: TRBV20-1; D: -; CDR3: CSASRPTYNEQFF; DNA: TGCAGTGCTTCCCGGCCGACCTACAATGAGCAGTTCTTC
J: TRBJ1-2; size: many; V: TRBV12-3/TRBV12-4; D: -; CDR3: CASSPDSVGYTF; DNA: TGTGCCAGCAGCCCGGACAGCGTTGGCTACACCTTC
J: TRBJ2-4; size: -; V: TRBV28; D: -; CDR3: CASSRLDIYIQYF; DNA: TGTGCCAGCAGTCGACTAGATATATACATTCAGTACTTC
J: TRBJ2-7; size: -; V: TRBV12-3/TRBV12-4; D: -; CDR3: CASSSAHSGYEQYF; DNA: TGTGCCAGCAGTTCGGCCCATAGCGGCTACGAGCAGTACTTC
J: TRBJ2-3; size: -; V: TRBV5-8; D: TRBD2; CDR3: CASSPAGGLDTQYF; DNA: TGTGCCAGCAGCCCAGCGGGGGGCCTAGATACGCAGTATTTT
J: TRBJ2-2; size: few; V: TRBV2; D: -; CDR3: CASSDLSTRANTGELFF; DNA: TGTGCCAGCAGTGATTTATCAACACGTGCGAACACCGGGGAGCTGTTTTTT
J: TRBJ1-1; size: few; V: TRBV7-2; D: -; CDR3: CASSRRVDTEAFF; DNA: TGTGCCAGCAGCCGGAGGGTCGATACTGAAGCTTTCTTT
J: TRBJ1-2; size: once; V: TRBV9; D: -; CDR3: CASSPSMEDYGYTF; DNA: TGTGCCAGCAGCCCGAGCATGGAAGACTATGGCTACACCTTC
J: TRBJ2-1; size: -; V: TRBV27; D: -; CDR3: CASSLIQLNEQFF; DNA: TGTGCCAGCAGTTTAATCCAGCTCAATGAGCAGTTCTTC
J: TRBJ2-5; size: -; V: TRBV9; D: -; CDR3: CASSAGGGRETQYF; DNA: TGTGCCAGCAGCGCTGGAGGAGGGCGTGAGACCCAGTACTTC
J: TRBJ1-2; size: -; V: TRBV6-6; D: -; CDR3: CASRAGGRAYGYTF; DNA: TGTGCCAGCCGCGCGGGGGGCAGGGCCTATGGCTACACCTTC
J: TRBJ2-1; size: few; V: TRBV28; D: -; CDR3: CASSSRAGTGRQGGSNEQFF; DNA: TGTGCCAGCAGTTCCCGAGCCGGGACAGGCAGGCAGGGAGGGTCAAATGAGCAGTTCTTC
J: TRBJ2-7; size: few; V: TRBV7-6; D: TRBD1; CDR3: CASSFITGTESTEQYF; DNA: TGTGCCAGCAGCTTTATCACCGGGACAGAGTCCACCGAGCAGTACTTC
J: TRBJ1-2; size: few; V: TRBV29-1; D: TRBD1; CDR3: CSVDTGGGGGYGYTF; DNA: TGCAGCGTTGATACAGGGGGGGGAGGGGGCTATGGCTACACCTTC
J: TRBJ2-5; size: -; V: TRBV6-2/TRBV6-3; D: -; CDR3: CASSYGRLIKETQYF; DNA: TGTGCCAGCAGTTACGGGCGACTTATTAAAGAGACCCAGTACTTC
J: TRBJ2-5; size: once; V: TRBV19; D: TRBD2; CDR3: CASSPRLASQETQYF; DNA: TGTGCCAGTAGTCCCCGACTAGCGTCTCAAGAGACCCAGTACTTC
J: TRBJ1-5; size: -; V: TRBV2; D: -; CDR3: CASSRGQGNQPQHF; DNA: TGTGCCAGCAGTAGAGGGCAGGGCAATCAGCCCCAGCATTTT
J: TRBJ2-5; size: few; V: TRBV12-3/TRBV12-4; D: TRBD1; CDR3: CASSLVFRDRGRGETQYF; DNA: TGTGCCAGCAGTTTAGTTTTCCGGGACAGGGGGCGCGGAGAGACCCAGTACTTC
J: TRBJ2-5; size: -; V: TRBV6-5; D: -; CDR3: CASSGIQGKTQYF; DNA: TGTGCCAGCAGTGGAATCCAGGGGAAGACCCAGTACTTC
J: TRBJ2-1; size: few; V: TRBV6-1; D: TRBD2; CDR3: CASSEVGSGSGAQGEQFF; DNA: TGTGCCAGCAGTGAAGTGGGTTCGGGTAGCGGGGCGCAGGGGGAGCAGTTCTTC
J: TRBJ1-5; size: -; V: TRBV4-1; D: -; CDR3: CASSQVFPQPQHF; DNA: TGCGCCAGCAGCCAAGTATTCCCCCAGCCCCAGCATTTT
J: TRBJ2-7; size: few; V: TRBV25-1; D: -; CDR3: CASSPLTVSYEQYF; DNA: TGTGCCAGCAGTCCCCTGACAGTCTCCTACGAGCAGTACTTC